Presented here are 6 T cell receptor beta chains from one specimen sequenced in a study of graft-versus-host responses after intestinal transplantation. Profiled with immunoSEQ multiplex PCR; TCRdb holds only in-frame clones, not every one. The sample has some 13,000 clones, roughly 30% seen once. Sequencing used alloreactive CD4+ T cells from a mixed lymphocyte reaction culture, obtained before intestinal transplant. This sample's subset: CFSE-low proliferating T cells sorted from roughly six-day pre-transplant mixed lymphocyte reaction (GvH or HvG direction). These receptors all stem from a human patient who received an intestinal transplant.

This clone was seen only a few times. The chain combines TRBV28 with TRBJ2-6, with a weak D call TRBD1 (5 bases). From germline, CDR1 is MDHEN and CDR2 SYDVKM. The CDR3 extends over 16 amino acids. V was pared by 3 bases and J by 3 bases, with 12 bases between. CDR3 loop: CASSFGARRGANVLTF. The CDR3 region has the DNA TGTGCCAGCAGTTTTGGGGCAAGGCGTGGGGCCAACGTCCTGACTTTC.

Comment on this clone: At one end, the junction sequence differs from germline, possibly due to a read error. The V gene is TRBV5-1, the J gene TRBJ2-2; D is uncertain. Germline V CDR1 and CDR2: SGHRS, YFSETQ. The CDR3 spans 12 residues. CDR3 protein: CASSLAIGELFF. The DNA of the CDR3 is TGTGCCAGCAGCTTGGCAATCGGGGAGCTGTTTTTT. The full variable domain, in which reference TRBV5-1 and TRBJ2-2 provide the parts outside the CDR3, is KAGVTQTPRYLIKTRGQQVTLSCSPISGHRSVSWYQQTPGQGLQFLFEYFSETQRNKGNFPGRFSGRQFSNSRSEMNVSTLELGDSALYLCASSLAIGELFFGEGSRLTVL.

This clone has just a few counts. The chain carries TRBV2 and TRBJ2-1; no clear D. The V end was cut by 0 bases, the J end by 4 bases, with 7 bases between. Germline-derived CDR1 and CDR2 are SNHLY and FYNNEI. The CDR3 consists of 14 residues. As DNA, the CDR3 is TGTGCCAGCAGTGAAGCAGTGGCTTACAATGAGCAGTTCTTC. It encodes CASSEAVAYNEQFF.

J is TRBJ2-1 and V is TRBV4-1, with D tentatively TRBD1 (5 bases). V was trimmed by 5 bases and J by 2 bases, leaving 13 bases between them. Germline V CDR1 and CDR2: MGHRA, YSYEKL. This CDR3 region has 15 residues. The CDR3 DNA reads as TGCGCCAGCAGCTTGGGGCGGAGCACCTACAATGAGCAGTTCTTC. Translating gives CASSLGRSTYNEQFF.

The chain carries TRBV6-5 and TRBJ1-6; TRBD1 is a possible D gene (5 bases). This CDR3 spans 14 amino acids. V was pared by 4 bases and J by 4 bases, with 8 bases between. Germline V lookup: CDR1 MNHEY, CDR2 SVGAGI. CDR3 sequence: CASSFGQYNSPLHF. CDR3 DNA sequence: TGTGCCAGCAGTTTTGGACAATATAATTCACCCCTCCACTTT.

The rearrangement joins TRBV9 to TRBJ2-3; maybe TRBD2 (5 bases). CDR1 SGDLS and CDR2 YYNGEE come from the germline V gene. Trimming shortened V by 0 bases and J by 4 bases, and 12 bases separated the two germline ends. The CDR3 is 15 residues long. The CDR3 sequence is CASSVAGLVADTQYF. CDR3 DNA sequence: TGTGCCAGCAGCGTAGCCGGACTTGTCGCAGATACGCAGTATTTT.